One and the same sample provided the 4 T cell receptor beta chains below, sequenced in a study of vaccination and CD4 T cells after COVID-19. TCRdb itself ran the PCR reads through MiXCR, one entry per CDR3 protein. This table holds about 24,000 distinct CDR3 sequences, around 50% found once. This specimen was CD4+ T cells from blood, taken before SARS-CoV-2 vaccination. These receptors came from a human donor who had recovered from COVID-19.

The rearrangement joins TRBV7-2 to TRBJ1-6; D is unclear. This CDR3 region has 11 residues. With 1 base removed from V and 10 bases from J, the gap between germline ends came to 2 bases. CDR1 is SGHTA, CDR2 FQGNSA, per germline. CDR3 protein: CASSLGSPLHF. For the CDR3, the DNA is TGTGCCAGCAGCTTAGGATCACCCCTCCACTTT.

This clonotype was detected only a few times. V is TRBV20-1 and J is TRBJ2-1; 8 nucleotides match TRBD2. From germline, CDR1 is DFQATT and CDR2 SNEGSKA (reference sequence). J gave up 2 bases and V 5 bases, and 2 bases lay outside the gene matches. This CDR3 comprises 13 residues. CDR3 sequence reads: CSAFGRAYNEQFF. CDR3 DNA: TGCAGTGCTTTCGGGAGGGCCTACAATGAGCAGTTCTTC.

This chain uses TRBV20-1 with TRBJ2-1, with D tentatively TRBD2 (6 bases). This CDR3 region has 16 residues. Germline assignment: CDR1 DFQATT and CDR2 SNEGSKA (reference sequence). The ends were cut back, 0 bases at V and 7 bases at J, with 19 bases in the middle. CDR3 DNA: TGCAGTGCTAGAGATATTACAGCGGGCGAATTTAATGAGCAGTTCTTC. Translating gives CSARDITAGEFNEQFF.

The chain recombines TRBV28 with TRBJ2-3; 12 bases line up with TRBD2. The CDR3 extends over 15 amino acids. V shed 8 bases, J shed 4 bases, and the junction held 7 bases outside the gene matches. Germline V gene lookup returns CDR1 MDHEN and CDR2 SYDVKM. CDR3 sequence reads: CASGLAGPGADTQYF. In DNA form, the CDR3 reads TGTGCCAGCGGACTAGCGGGACCTGGGGCAGATACGCAGTATTTT.